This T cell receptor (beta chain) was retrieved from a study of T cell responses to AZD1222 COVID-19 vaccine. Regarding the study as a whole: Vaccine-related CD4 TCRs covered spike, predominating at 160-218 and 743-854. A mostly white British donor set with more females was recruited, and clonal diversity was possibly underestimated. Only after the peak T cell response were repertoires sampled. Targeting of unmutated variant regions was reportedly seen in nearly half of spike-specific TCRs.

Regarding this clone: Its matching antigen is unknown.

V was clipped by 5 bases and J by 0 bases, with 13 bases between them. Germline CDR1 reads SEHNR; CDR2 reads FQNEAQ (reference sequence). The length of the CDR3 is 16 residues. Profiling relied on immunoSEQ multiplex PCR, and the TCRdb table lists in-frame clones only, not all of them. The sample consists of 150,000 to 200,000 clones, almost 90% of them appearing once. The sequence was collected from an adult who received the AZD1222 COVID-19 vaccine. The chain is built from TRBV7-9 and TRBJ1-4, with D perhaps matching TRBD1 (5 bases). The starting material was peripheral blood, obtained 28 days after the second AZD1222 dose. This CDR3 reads CASSRGRDPTNEKLFF. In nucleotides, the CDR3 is TGTGCCAGCAGCAGAGGGCGGGACCCAACTAATGAAAAACTGTTTTTT.